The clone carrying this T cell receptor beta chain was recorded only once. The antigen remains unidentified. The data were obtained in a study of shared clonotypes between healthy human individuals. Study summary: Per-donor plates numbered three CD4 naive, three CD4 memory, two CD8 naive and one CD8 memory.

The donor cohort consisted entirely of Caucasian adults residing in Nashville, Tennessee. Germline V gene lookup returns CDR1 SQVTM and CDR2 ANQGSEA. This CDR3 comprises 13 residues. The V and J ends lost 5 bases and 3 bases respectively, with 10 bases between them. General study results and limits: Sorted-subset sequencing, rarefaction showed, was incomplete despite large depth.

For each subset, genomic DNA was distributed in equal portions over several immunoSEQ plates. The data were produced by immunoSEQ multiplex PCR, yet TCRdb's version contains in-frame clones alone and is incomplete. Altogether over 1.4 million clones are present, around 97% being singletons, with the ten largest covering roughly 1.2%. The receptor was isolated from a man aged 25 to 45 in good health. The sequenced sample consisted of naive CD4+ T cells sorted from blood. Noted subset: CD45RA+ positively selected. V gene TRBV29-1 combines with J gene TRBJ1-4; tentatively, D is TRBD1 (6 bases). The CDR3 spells CSVFGGPNEKLFF. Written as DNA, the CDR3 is TGCAGCGTTTTTGGGGGCCCTAATGAAAAACTGTTTTTT.